What follows are 8 T cell receptor beta chains derived from one specimen sequenced in a study of blood T cell repertoires in COVID-19. Only in-frame clones appear in the TCRdb table, and some are missing; sequencing was by immunoSEQ multiplex PCR. The sample contains roughly 150,000 clones, 60% to 85% of which appear only once. Sequenced material: peripheral blood. The receptors originated from a man aged 50 to 60 with active or convalescent COVID-19.

The CDR3 is CASSLGGDLREKLFF. CDR3 in DNA: TGCGCCAGCAGCCTGGGCGGGGATTTACGCGAAAAACTGTTTTTT. V usage is TRBV5-1 and J usage is TRBJ1-4; unclear D gene. V dropped 4 bases and J dropped 8 bases, with 18 bases sitting between them. The length of the CDR3 is 15 residues. CDR1 and CDR2 (germline): SGHRS, YFSETQ.

This clone was seen more than once but under ten times. The V and J genes are TRBV6-1 and TRBJ1-2, with a weak D call TRBD1 (5 bases). Germline CDR1 MNHNS, CDR2 SASEGT. CDR3 size: 10 residues. The V gene lost 3 bases and the J gene lost 12 bases, with 8 bases spanning the gap. The CDR3 DNA reads TGTGCCAGCAGTGAGGGGCGCCACACCTTC. Amino acid sequence: CASSEGRHTF.

V gene TRBV5-4 combines with J gene TRBJ2-7, with D uncertain. V gave up 4 bases and J gave up 0 bases, with 11 bases separating them. Per germline, CDR1 SGHNT and CDR2 YYREEE (reference sequence). The CDR3 spans 14 residues. The CDR3 loop reads CASSSPKSSYEQYF. Here the CDR3 DNA reads TGTGCCAGCAGCAGCCCCAAGAGCTCCTACGAGCAGTACTTC.

The chain employs TRBV5-8 and TRBJ2-5, with a possible D match to TRBD1 (6 bases). V shed 5 bases and J shed 4 bases, with 15 bases lying between them. The CDR3 has 14 residues. Germline assignment: CDR1 SGHTS and CDR2 YDEGEE. The CDR3 here is CASRKTGFVETQYF. CDR3 coding DNA: TGTGCCAGCAGAAAAACAGGGTTCGTAGAGACCCAGTACTTC.

The chain joins TRBV2 to TRBJ2-7; D is perhaps TRBD1 (5 bases). Between the trimmed V and J ends, which lost 5 bases and 1 base, there was a span of 9 bases. Germline CDR1 SNHLY, CDR2 FYNNEI. The CDR3 is 13 residues long. CDR3 in DNA: TGTGCCAGCAGTTTTCAGGGTTCCTACGAGCAGTACTTC. This encodes CASSFQGSYEQYF.

The gene calls are TRBV7-8 and TRBJ1-4; 7 bases are a match to TRBD1. The V segment lost 6 bases and the J segment 5 bases; nucleotides outside the gene matches: 12. The CDR3 spans 16 residues. Germline lookup yields CDR1 SGHVS and CDR2 FQNEAQ. DNA of the CDR3: TGTGCCAGCAGATCCGACGCCGGGACAGAGAATGAAAAACTGTTTTTT. Protein product: CASRSDAGTENEKLFF. The variable domain in full, with the rest retrieved from reference TRBV7-8 and TRBJ1-4, is GAGVSQSPRYKVAKRGQDVALRCDPISGHVSLFWYQQALGQGPEFLTYFQNEAQLDKSGLPSDRFFAERPEGSVSTLKIQRTQQEDSAVYLCASRSDAGTENEKLFFGSGTQLSVL.

The chain carries TRBV4-2 and TRBJ2-3; weak D call: TRBD1 (6 bases). Germline values: CDR1 LGHNA, CDR2 YNFKEQ. The CDR3 is 16 amino acids. Trimming took 0 bases from V and 0 from J, leaving 10 bases between them. In DNA form, the CDR3 reads TGTGCCAGCAGCCAAGATACCCAGGGGAGCACAGATACGCAGTATTTT. It is translated as CASSQDTQGSTDTQYF.

This clone showed up just a few times. The V call is TRBV27, the J call TRBJ2-7, with D tentatively TRBD1 (6 bases). Germline V lookup: CDR1 MNHEY, CDR2 SMNVEV (reference sequence). Trimming cost V 5 bases and J 6 bases, with 8 bases left between them. This CDR3 spans 11 amino acids. The CDR3 DNA reads as TGTGCCAGCAGTCTAGGGGGCGAGCAGTACTTC. Translation gives CASSLGGEQYF.